Presented here are 21 T cell receptor beta chains from one specimen sequenced in a study of molecular identifiers for immune sequencing clone quantification. MiXCR, run by TCRdb on the PCR reads, gives a single entry per CDR3 protein. Of 60,000 to 75,000 distinct CDR3 sequences listed, around 19% were seen once; the top ten hold over 1.1%. Sequencing was carried out using naive CD8+ T cells from blood, with Jurkat cell RNA spiked in. Subset given: FACS-sorted CD8+CD4-CCR7+CD45RA+ naive T cells. Receptors originate from a human donor in good health. Some libraries in this study had Jurkat cell RNA spiked in.

This clonotype was observed many times. J is TRBJ2-3 and V is TRBV7-8; a possible D gene is TRBD2 (5 bases). The ends were cut back, 8 bases at V and 0 bases at J, with 15 bases in the middle. Per germline, CDR1 SGHVS and CDR2 FQNEAQ. CDR3 length equals 15 residues. The CDR3 DNA reads TGTGCCAGCGCCGGGGTGTTTGGAAGCACAGATACGCAGTATTTT. This gives the protein CASAGVFGSTDTQYF. The entire variable domain, with the rest obtained from reference TRBV7-8 and TRBJ2-3, is as follows: GAGVSQSPRYKVAKRGQDVALRCDPISGHVSLFWYQQALGQGPEFLTYFQNEAQLDKSGLPSDRFFAERPEGSVSTLKIQRTQQEDSAVYLCASAGVFGSTDTQYFGPGTRLTVL.

This clonotype was recorded a few times. A clone one base away is much larger, so this may be a read error. The rearrangement joins TRBV7-8 to TRBJ2-7; D is possibly TRBD1 (5 bases). The CDR3 length is 15 residues. Germline CDR1 reads SGHVS; CDR2 reads FQNEAQ. The CDR3 spells CGSSLLVAGPGEQYF. The DNA for the CDR3 is TGTGGCAGCAGCTTATTGGTCGCAGGGCCTGGGGAGCAGTACTTC.

In the case of this clonotype: A much larger clone differs by one base, so this may be a read error. The chain carries TRBV5-4 and TRBJ1-2, with D possibly TRBD1 on 5 matching bases. From germline, CDR1 is SGHNT and CDR2 YYREEE (reference sequence). Trimming left V 0 bases short and J 5 bases short, with 8 bases between. The CDR3 sequence is 13 residues long. CDR3 in amino acids: CASSLAGQYGYTF. DNA of the CDR3: TGTGCCAGCAGCTTGGCAGGGCAGTATGGCTACACCTTC. The full variable domain, completed using reference TRBV5-4 and TRBJ1-2, is ETGVTQSPTHLIKTRGQQVTLRCSSQSGHNTVSWYQQALGQGPQFIFQYYREEENGRGNFPPRFSGLQFPNYSSELNVNALELDDSALYLCASSLAGQYGYTFGSGTRLTVV.

At least ten counts were recorded for this clonotype. The CDR3 is CASSFVGTDTQYF. The CDR3 DNA reads TGTGCCAGCAGTTTTGTCGGCACAGATACGCAGTATTTT. This chain joins TRBV27 and TRBJ2-3; no clear D. Germline V gene lookup returns CDR1 MNHEY and CDR2 SMNVEV (reference sequence). The ends were cut back, 3 bases at V and 1 base at J, with 5 bases in the middle. The CDR3 extends over 13 amino acids.

The V gene is TRBV4-2, the J gene TRBJ2-3; no definite D call. V was clipped by 2 bases and J by 2 bases, with 23 bases between them. The CDR3 has 19 amino acids. Looked up from germline, CDR1 is LGHNA and CDR2 is YNFKEQ. DNA for the CDR3: TGTGCCAGCAGCCAACCCATAACCCAGCCTACCGGTTACACAGATACGCAGTATTTT. Its translation: CASSQPITQPTGYTDTQYF.

A few counts support this clonotype. The chain has TRBV7-6 and TRBJ2-1; 11 bases align to TRBD2. Germline assignment: CDR1 SGHVS and CDR2 FNYEAQ. The CDR3 extends over 16 amino acids. V gave up 7 bases and J gave up 0 bases; unmatched junction bases: 5. DNA of the CDR3: TGTGCCAGCACCACCCTAGCGGGAGGCTCCTACAATGAGCAGTTCTTC. Its protein product is CASTTLAGGSYNEQFF.

There are many counts of this clonotype. The chain uses TRBV11-2 and TRBJ2-1; no clear D gene. CDR3 length: 12 amino acids. Germline V gene data show CDR1 as SGHAT and CDR2 as FQNNGV. V lost 1 base, J lost 6 bases, and 4 bases lay in between. CDR3 bases: TGTGCCAGCAGCTTAGCCAGCAATGAGCAGTTCTTC. Residues: CASSLASNEQFF. The whole variable domain, filled in from reference TRBV11-2 and TRBJ2-1, reads EAGVAQSPRYKIIEKRQSVAFWCNPISGHATLYWYQQILGQGPKLLIQFQNNGVVDDSQLPKDRFSAERLKGVDSTLKIQPAKLEDSAVYLCASSLASNEQFFGPGTRLTVL.

Worth noting for this clonotype: A read error is possible here, since a much larger clone lies one base away. The chain couples TRBV27 to TRBJ2-1; TRBD2 aligns across 11 bases. The CDR3 is 16 residues long. Germline V gene lookup returns CDR1 MNHEY and CDR2 SMNVEV (reference sequence). Trimming cost V 4 bases and J 9 bases; bases outside gene matches: 11. The CDR3: CASSSGLAGGGGEQFF. In nucleotides, the CDR3 is TGTGCCAGCAGTTCTGGTCTAGCGGGAGGAGGCGGTGAGCAGTTCTTC.

At least ten counts were recorded for this clonotype. The chain employs TRBV12-3 or TRBV12-4 and TRBJ1-5, with D possibly matching TRBD1 (6 bases). V dropped 5 bases and J dropped 5 bases, with 13 bases sitting between them. CDR3 length: 14 residues. CDR3 sequence reads: CASSLGGEDQPQHF. As DNA, the CDR3 is TGTGCCAGCAGTCTAGGGGGAGAGGATCAGCCCCAGCATTTT.

This rearrangement joins TRBV12-3 or TRBV12-4 to TRBJ2-7, with D hard to call. The V gene lost 3 bases and the J gene lost 6 bases, with 12 bases spanning the gap. The CDR3 sequence is 13 residues long. CDR3 region: CASSFTPPREQYF. The DNA for the CDR3 is TGTGCCAGCAGTTTCACCCCCCCCCGCGAGCAGTACTTC.

Ten or more counts support this clonotype. The V and J genes are TRBV7-2 and TRBJ2-3; 10 bases are a match to TRBD2. The CDR3 sequence is 18 residues long. Unmatched junction bases numbered 13, after V lost 2 bases and J lost 5 bases. CDR1 is SGHTA, CDR2 FQGNSA, per germline. The CDR3 here is CASSLQVLAGVSLDTQYF. The CDR3 nucleotides read TGTGCCAGCAGCTTACAGGTCCTAGCGGGAGTATCGCTAGATACGCAGTATTTT.

This clonotype was found many times. The chain is built from TRBV7-2 and TRBJ2-3; the match to TRBD2 covers 13 bases. CDR3 length equals 19 residues. Germline CDR1 reads SGHTA; CDR2 reads FQGNSA. Trimming at V came to 4 bases and at J to 2 bases, leaving 12 bases not matched to a gene. The CDR3 DNA sequence: TGTGCCAGCAGCTCGGATTCGACTAGCGGGGGGCCGTACACAGATACGCAGTATTTT. Its protein is CASSSDSTSGGPYTDTQYF.

Only a few counts were recorded for this clonotype. The chain combines TRBV5-1 with TRBJ2-3; D gene unclear. The CDR3 runs 18 residues. Germline V gives CDR1 SGHRS, CDR2 YFSETQ. Trimming removed 0 bases at V and 0 bases at J, with 17 bases between. The CDR3 loop reads CASSLAEVGPSSTDTQYF. CDR3 sequence (DNA): TGCGCCAGCAGCTTGGCCGAGGTAGGCCCTTCTAGCACAGATACGCAGTATTTT.

The V and J genes are TRBV30 and TRBJ2-3, with a possible D match to TRBD2 (6 bases). The length of the CDR3 is 17 residues. Trimming removed 0 bases from V and 2 bases from J, with 18 bases in between. CDR1 and CDR2 from the germline V gene are GTSNPN and SVGIG (reference sequence). Written as DNA, the CDR3 is TGTGCCTGGAGTGTAGGAGGGGCTGGCGGGTTCACAGATACGCAGTATTTT. It is translated as CAWSVGGAGGFTDTQYF.

This clonotype was counted many times. The rearrangement links TRBV20-1 to TRBJ2-5; 8 nucleotides agree with TRBD2. CDR3 length: 15 amino acids. The junction had 10 bases not matched to a gene; V was cut back by 6 bases and J by 1 base. Germline values: CDR1 DFQATT, CDR2 SNEGSKA (reference sequence). The CDR3 nucleotides are TGCAGTGCAGAGCCAAGCGGGACTAGCCAAGAGACCCAGTACTTC. Translation gives CSAEPSGTSQETQYF.

Regarding this clonotype: The junction shows a germline mismatch at one end, possibly a read error. The V and J genes are TRBV19 and TRBJ2-1; a weak D match, TRBD2 (6 bases). The CDR3 is made up of 13 amino acids. Germline V CDR1 and CDR2: LNHDA, SQIVND (reference sequence). The CDR3 reads CASSMTDYNEQSF. CDR3 bases: TGTGCCAGTAGTATGACGGACTACAATGAGCAGTCCTTC.

With regard to this clonotype: This sequence may be a read error, since a much larger clone differs from it by one base. CDR3 sequence: CAGSQGQGSGELFF. The CDR3 DNA reads TGTGCCGGCAGCCAGGGACAGGGGTCCGGGGAGCTGTTTTTT. This chain connects TRBV4-1 to TRBJ2-2, with 10 bases that match TRBD1. Germline CDR1 and CDR2: MGHRA and YSYEKL. This CDR3 comprises 14 residues.

This clonotype was observed at least ten times. The V call is TRBV5-6, the J call TRBJ2-7; a weak D match, TRBD1 (6 bases). This CDR3 is 17 amino acids long. Germline V gene sequence: CDR1 SGHDT, CDR2 YYEEEE. Trimming cost V 3 bases and J 7 bases, with 26 bases left between them. CDR3 sequence: CASSSSKTQGETGEQYF. CDR3 in DNA: TGTGCCAGCAGCTCATCCAAAACACAGGGAGAGACGGGGGAGCAGTACTTC. Together with reference TRBV5-6 and TRBJ2-7, the CDR3 gives the full variable domain: DAGVTQSPTHLIKTRGQQVTLRCSPKSGHDTVSWYQQALGQGPQFIFQYYEEEERQRGNFPDRFSGHQFPNYSSELNVNALLLGDSALYLCASSSSKTQGETGEQYFGPGTRLTVT.

At least ten counts were recorded for this clonotype. The chain is built from TRBV6-1 and TRBJ2-1; 10 nucleotides align to TRBD2. The CDR3 has 15 amino acids. Germline V gene sequence: CDR1 MNHNS, CDR2 SASEGT. The V and J ends lost 6 bases and 6 bases, in that order; junction bases with no gene match: 8. The CDR3 nucleotides read TGTGCCAGCAGCGCAACCGGACTAGCGGTCAATGAGCAGTTCTTC. Translated, it gives CASSATGLAVNEQFF.

This clonotype was counted many times. The rearrangement joins TRBV4-1 to TRBJ2-1, with D unresolved. From germline, CDR1 is MGHRA and CDR2 YSYEKL. Trimming shortened V by 2 bases and J by 0 bases, and 8 bases separated the two germline ends. The CDR3 extends over 15 amino acids. CDR3 region: CASSQTLSSYNEQFF. The CDR3 nucleotides read TGCGCCAGCAGCCAAACGCTTAGCTCCTACAATGAGCAGTTCTTC.

This clonotype was detected only a few times. The rearrangement links TRBV7-9 to TRBJ1-5; D unclear. The germline V and J ends were trimmed by 4 bases and 4 bases, with 8 bases remaining between them. The CDR3 has 13 residues. Germline V gene sequence: CDR1 SEHNR, CDR2 FQNEAQ (reference sequence). CDR3 bases: TGTGCCAGCAGCTCTACAGAAAATCAGCCCCAGCATTTT. This translates into CASSSTENQPQHF.